Listed below are T cell receptor beta chains from one sample, sequenced in a study of T cell repertoires in cytomegalovirus infection. TCRdb reanalysed the reads using MiXCR and keeps one entry per CDR3 protein. The sample holds under 100,000 distinct CDR3 sequences, 3% to 4.5% seen once. Material: PBMCs. These receptor sequences come from a human donor in good health (CMV status not recorded). Some clones in this sample may be carry-over from other donors' samples. Both conserved end residues are part of each CDR3. The order of the fields is J gene, clone size, V gene, D gene, CDR3 protein, CDR3 DNA. The D gene is left open where the match is weak. Some rows have no size entry. The others give once, few or many, or a class for an expanded clone.

TRBJ1-1 | many | TRBV5-1 | NA | CASRSYREHTEAFF | TGCGCCAGCAGGTCATACAGGGAACACACTGAAGCTTTCTTT
TRBJ1-1 | many | TRBV28 | TRBD1 | CASKDSRDRRSWAFF | TGTGCCAGCAAAGATAGCCGGGACAGACGAAGTTGGGCTTTCTTT
TRBJ2-2 | many | TRBV2 | TRBD2 | CASSVGRGGTGELFF | TGTGCCAGCAGTGTTGGGCGGGGGGGGACCGGGGAGCTGTTTTTT
TRBJ2-3 | many | TRBV15 | NA | CATSPGTSSTDTQYF | TGTGCCACCAGCCCTGGGACCAGTAGCACAGATACGCAGTATTTT
TRBJ2-2 | many | TRBV11-2 | NA | CASSLVRGRGTGELFF | TGTGCCAGCAGCTTAGTCAGGGGCCGAGGCACCGGGGAGCTGTTTTTT
TRBJ2-1 | many | TRBV11-3 | NA | CASSLGGLAAGIYNEQFF | TGTGCCAGCAGCTTAGGAGGTCTCGCGGCCGGAATCTACAATGAGCAGTTCTTC
TRBJ1-1 | many | TRBV4-3 | NA | CASSQDLGRDSNTEAFF | TGCGCCAGCAGCCAAGACCTGGGCAGGGACTCGAACACTGAAGCTTTCTTT
TRBJ2-1 | many | TRBV7-2 | TRBD1 | CASSFQDRASSYNEQFF | TGTGCCAGCAGCTTCCAGGACAGGGCGAGCTCCTACAATGAGCAGTTCTTC
TRBJ2-5 | many | TRBV7-2 | NA | CASSLRGETQYF | TGTGCCAGCAGCTTGCGCGGTGAGACCCAGTACTTC
TRBJ1-1 | many | TRBV28 | TRBD1 | CASSSTGAGNTEAFF | TGTGCCAGCAGTTCCACAGGGGCCGGGAACACTGAAGCTTTCTTT
TRBJ1-5 | many | TRBV6-6 | TRBD1 | CASSYMAGGGSNQPQHF | TGTGCCAGCAGTTACATGGCAGGGGGAGGGAGCAATCAGCCCCAGCATTTT
TRBJ2-3 | many | TRBV6-2/TRBV6-3 | NA | CASSYLPSEPSTDTQYF | TGTGCCAGCAGTTACTTACCCTCTGAGCCTAGCACAGATACGCAGTATTTT
TRBJ1-5 | many | TRBV7-6 | NA | CASSLTMDSNQPQHF | TGTGCCAGCAGCTTAACCATGGATAGCAATCAGCCCCAGCATTTT
TRBJ1-1 | many | TRBV29-1 | NA | CSVEDPGTPTEAFF | TGCAGCGTTGAAGATCCAGGCACACCCACTGAAGCTTTCTTT
TRBJ1-1 | many | TRBV7-2 | NA | CASSPWVLSTNTEAFF | TGTGCCAGCAGCCCGTGGGTCCTTTCGACGAACACTGAAGCTTTCTTT
TRBJ1-2 | many | TRBV12-3/TRBV12-4 | TRBD1 | CASSFTGDHGYTF | TGTGCCAGCAGTTTCACAGGGGACCATGGCTACACCTTC
TRBJ1-2 | many | TRBV6-6 | TRBD1 | CASSYGGTGGYGYTF | TGTGCCAGCAGTTACGGGGGGACAGGCGGCTATGGCTACACCTTC
TRBJ2-3 | many | TRBV7-3 | NA | CASSLLGGSDTQYF | TGTGCCAGCAGCTTACTGGGGGGCTCAGATACGCAGTATTTT
TRBJ1-1 | many | TRBV6-8 | NA | CASSAGQSTEAFF | TGTGCCAGCAGTGCCGGACAGAGCACTGAAGCTTTCTTT
TRBJ1-1 | many | TRBV7-8 | TRBD1 | CASSSGQTGGLAFF | TGTGCCAGCAGCTCTGGCCAGACAGGGGGCTTAGCTTTCTTT
TRBJ2-3 | many | TRBV5-4 | NA | CASSLAGASTDTQYF | TGTGCCAGCAGCTTGGCGGGAGCTAGCACAGATACGCAGTATTTT
TRBJ1-3 | NA | TRBV14 | NA | CASSQEGGIYPGNTIYF | TGTGCCAGCAGCCAAGAGGGGGGCATCTATCCTGGAAACACCATATATTTT
TRBJ2-3 | many | TRBV6-4 | NA | CASSDRGTDTQYF | TGTGCCAGCAGTGACAGGGGCACAGATACGCAGTATTTT
TRBJ1-1 | many | TRBV7-3 | TRBD1 | CASSLGQIRDTEAFF | TGTGCCAGCAGCTTGGGACAGATCCGGGACACTGAAGCTTTCTTT
TRBJ2-7 | many | TRBV7-2 | NA | CASSIGDYEQYF | TGTGCCAGCAGCATTGGCGACTACGAGCAGTACTTC
TRBJ2-7 | NA | TRBV12-3/TRBV12-4 | NA | CASKRAPPYEQYF | TGTGCCAGCAAGCGGGCCCCCCCCTACGAGCAGTACTTC
TRBJ1-1 | NA | TRBV6-2/TRBV6-3 | NA | CASSWSVNTEAFF | TGTGCCAGCAGTTGGTCAGTGAACACTGAAGCTTTCTTT
TRBJ1-5 | many | TRBV19 | TRBD1 | CASRATGLNQPQHF | TGTGCCAGTAGGGCGACAGGGCTGAATCAGCCCCAGCATTTT
TRBJ2-5 | many | TRBV7-2 | NA | CASSREPGRNQETQYF | TGTGCCAGCAGCCGAGAACCGGGACGGAACCAAGAGACCCAGTACTTC
TRBJ1-1 | many | TRBV28 | TRBD1 | CASSSDREDLNTEAFF | TGTGCCAGCAGTTCAGACAGGGAAGATTTAAACACTGAAGCTTTCTTT
TRBJ1-5 | NA | TRBV20-1 | NA | CSATAFGQPDQPQHF | TGCAGTGCTACTGCTTTTGGACAGCCGGATCAGCCCCAGCATTTT
TRBJ1-5 | many | TRBV7-9 | NA | CASSLSNQPQHF | TGTGCCAGCAGCTTATCTAATCAGCCCCAGCATTTT
TRBJ1-5 | many | TRBV10-3 | NA | CAIGNRARNQPQHF | TGTGCCATCGGGAACAGGGCCCGCAATCAGCCCCAGCATTTT
TRBJ1-6 | many | TRBV7-6 | NA | CASSLEGGRNSPLHF | TGTGCCAGCAGCTTAGAGGGAGGCAGGAATTCACCCCTCCACTTT
TRBJ1-2 | many | TRBV29-1 | NA | CSVRTVNYGYTF | TGCAGCGTCCGGACAGTAAACTATGGCTACACCTTC
TRBJ1-5 | many | TRBV7-9 | NA | CASSRGDQPQHF | TGTGCCAGCAGCCGGGGGGATCAGCCCCAGCATTTT
TRBJ2-7 | many | TRBV7-6 | NA | CASSLVSGGGGEQYF | TGTGCCAGCAGCTTAGTATCCGGGGGCGGCGGGGAGCAGTACTTC
TRBJ2-7 | many | TRBV30 | TRBD1 | CAWSTKTGTIGEQYF | TGTGCCTGGAGTACCAAGACAGGGACCATTGGAGAGCAGTACTTC
TRBJ1-2 | NA | TRBV12-3/TRBV12-4 | NA | CASRFIDKNDGYTF | TGTGCCAGCAGGTTCATAGACAAAAACGATGGCTACACCTTC
TRBJ2-5 | many | TRBV5-4 | NA | CASSLDSSQETQYF | TGTGCCAGCAGCTTGGACAGCTCTCAAGAGACCCAGTACTTC
TRBJ2-2 | many | TRBV6-6 | TRBD2 | CASSGLAGVTGELFF | TGTGCCAGCAGCGGACTAGCGGGGGTAACCGGGGAGCTGTTTTTT
TRBJ1-1 | many | TRBV19 | NA | CASRRDNTEAFF | TGTGCCAGTAGGCGGGATAACACTGAAGCTTTCTTT
TRBJ2-3 | medium-sized | TRBV7-2 | NA | CASSVLTSSDTQYF | TGTGCCAGCAGCGTCCTCACTAGCTCCGATACGCAGTATTTT
TRBJ1-1 | many | TRBV7-2 | NA | CASSLDPPSQAFF | TGTGCCAGCAGCTTGGACCCCCCTTCACAAGCTTTCTTT
TRBJ1-4 | many | TRBV7-8 | NA | CASSLPRAPASNEKLFF | TGTGCCAGCAGCTTACCGAGGGCACCCGCTTCTAATGAAAAACTGTTTTTT
TRBJ2-5 | many | TRBV7-2 | NA | CASSKFQSLHNIQETQYF | TGTGCCAGCAGCAAATTTCAAAGCCTACACAACATTCAAGAGACCCAGTACTTC